The clone carrying this TCR beta chain showed up just a few times. Its specificity is not known. It was version v3.0 of the immunoSEQ assay that was run at survey level. Data came from immunoSEQ multiplex PCR; TCRdb stores just in-frame clones and leaves some out. The repertoire holds some 21,000 clones, with around 87% as singletons. V gave up 10 bases and J gave up 8 bases; unmatched junction bases: 6. The CDR3 has 11 amino acids. The germline V gene has CDR1 SGHTA and CDR2 FQGNSA. These data come from a study of long-term antiretroviral therapy in people with HIV. Study-wide findings and caveats: Controls had broader CDR3 length ranges than HIV repertoires did. Collection of the blood, which took place between about 2003 and 2017, possibly occurred under older ART regimens. Increased diversity was seen after ART, yet it remained lower than in transplant donor controls. Pre-ART-expanded clones dominated the repertoire at all time points.

The input for sequencing was unsorted PBMCs, taken 0.2 years before starting antiretroviral therapy. V is TRBV7-2 and J is TRBJ1-2, with 8 positions matching TRBD1. This TCR came from a man younger than 35 with HIV. CDR3 loop: CATQGARGYTF. The CDR3 DNA reads TGTGCCACCCAGGGGGCTCGGGGCTACACCTTC.